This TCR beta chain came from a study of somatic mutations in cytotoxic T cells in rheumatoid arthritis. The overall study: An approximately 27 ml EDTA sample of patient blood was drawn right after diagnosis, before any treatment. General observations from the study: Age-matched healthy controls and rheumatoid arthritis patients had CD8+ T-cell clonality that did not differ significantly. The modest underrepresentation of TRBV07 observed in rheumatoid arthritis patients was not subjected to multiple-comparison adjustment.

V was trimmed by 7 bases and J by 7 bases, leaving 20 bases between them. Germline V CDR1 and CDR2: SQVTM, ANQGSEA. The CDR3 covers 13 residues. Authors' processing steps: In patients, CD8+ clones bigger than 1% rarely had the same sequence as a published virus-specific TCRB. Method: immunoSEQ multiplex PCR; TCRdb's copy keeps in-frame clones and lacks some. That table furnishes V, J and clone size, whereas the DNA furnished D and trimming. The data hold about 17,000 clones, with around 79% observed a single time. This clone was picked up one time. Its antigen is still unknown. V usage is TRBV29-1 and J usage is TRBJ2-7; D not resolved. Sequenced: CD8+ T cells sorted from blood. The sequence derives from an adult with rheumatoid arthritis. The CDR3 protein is CSARINPSLEQYF. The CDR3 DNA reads TGCAGCGCCCGTATTAACCCCTCTCTTGAGCAGTACTTC.